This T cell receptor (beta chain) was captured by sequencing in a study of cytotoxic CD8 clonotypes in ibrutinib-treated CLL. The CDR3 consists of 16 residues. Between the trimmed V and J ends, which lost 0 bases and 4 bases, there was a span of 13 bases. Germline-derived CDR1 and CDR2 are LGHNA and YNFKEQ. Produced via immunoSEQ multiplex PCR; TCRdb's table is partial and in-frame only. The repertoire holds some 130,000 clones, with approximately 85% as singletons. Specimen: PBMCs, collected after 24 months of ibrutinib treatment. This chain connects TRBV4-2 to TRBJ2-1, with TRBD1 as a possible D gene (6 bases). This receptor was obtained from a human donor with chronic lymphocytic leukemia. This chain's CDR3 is CASSQDIRGLYNEQFF. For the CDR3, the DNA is TGTGCCAGCAGCCAAGATATCAGGGGCTTATACAATGAGCAGTTCTTC.